One and the same sample provided the 32 T cell receptor beta chains below, sequenced in a study of T cell repertoires in cytomegalovirus infection. These receptors' targets are unknown. TCRdb passed the reads through MiXCR, listing each CDR3 protein once. The sample has some 940,000 distinct CDR3 sequences; around 32% are singletons. The sequences come from cultured CD8+ T cells from PBMCs, collected from culture after CMV antigen stimulation. These receptors all stem from a human donor in good health (CMV status not recorded). Some clones in this sample may be carry-over from other donors' samples.

The chain carries TRBV7-6 and TRBJ2-3; the match to TRBD1 covers 7 bases. The CDR3 spans 17 residues. CDR1 is SGHVS, CDR2 FNYEAQ, per germline. V trimming: 2 bases; J trimming: 2 bases; junction bases outside the gene matches: 10. The CDR3 loop is CASSLPDDRAFTDTQYF. Written as DNA, the CDR3 is TGTGCCAGCAGCTTACCCGACGACAGGGCGTTCACAGATACGCAGTATTTT.

The J gene is TRBJ2-7, the V gene TRBV3-1, with 7 bases lining up with TRBD2. Germline trimming cut 0 bases from V and 6 bases from J; bases unmatched to any gene: 8. The CDR3 is 15 residues long. Germline V lookup: CDR1 LGHDT, CDR2 YNNKEL (reference sequence). Here the CDR3 reads CASSQDVTSAGEQYF. In DNA, the CDR3 is TGTGCCAGCAGCCAAGATGTAACTAGCGCGGGCGAGCAGTACTTC.

The gene calls are TRBV19 and TRBJ1-1, with 8 bases aligning to TRBD1. The CDR3 extends over 13 amino acids. Germline trimming cut 5 bases from V and 7 bases from J; bases unmatched to any gene: 6. CDR1 LNHDA and CDR2 SQIVND come from the germline V gene (reference sequence). As DNA, the CDR3 is TGTGCCAGTAGTGACCTGACAGGGGATGAAGCTTTCTTT. Protein: CASSDLTGDEAFF.

The chain links TRBV12-3 or TRBV12-4 to TRBJ2-7, with 8 bases identical to TRBD1. V was clipped by 6 bases and J by 2 bases; unmatched bases: 9. The CDR3 runs to 15 residues. CDR3 sequence (DNA): TGTGCCAGCAGCTCGGGACAGGCCCGGACCTACGAGCAGTACTTC. As protein: CASSSGQARTYEQYF.

There are a few counts of this clonotype. The chain joins TRBV5-6 to TRBJ2-3; no clear D gene. Germline-derived CDR1 and CDR2 are SGHDT and YYEEEE. V lost 0 bases and J lost 1, with 6 bases in between. The CDR3 totals 14 residues. CDR3 sequence reads: CASSLVLGTDTQYF. The CDR3 nucleotides are TGTGCCAGCAGCTTGGTTCTGGGCACAGATACGCAGTATTTT.

The chain joins TRBV6-6 to TRBJ1-1; 7 bases align to TRBD1. Germline V gives CDR1 MNHNY, CDR2 SVGAGI (reference sequence). With 8 bases clipped from V and 0 bases from J, the junction kept 6 bases outside the gene matches. This CDR3 comprises 14 residues. This CDR3 reads CASGSGGMNTEAFF. CDR3 bases: TGTGCCAGCGGATCAGGGGGTATGAACACTGAAGCTTTCTTT.

The rearrangement uses TRBV6-2 or TRBV6-3 and TRBJ1-1, with no clear D. The CDR3 covers 13 residues. In germline, CDR1 is MNHEY, CDR2 SVGEGT. Trimming removed 2 bases from V and 1 base from J, with 5 bases in between. CDR3 residues: CASSYEQNTEAFF. CDR3 DNA sequence: TGTGCCAGCAGTTACGAACAGAACACTGAAGCTTTCTTT.

This chain connects TRBV10-3 to TRBJ1-2; TRBD1 matches at 8 bases. CDR1 is ENHRY, CDR2 SYGVKD, per germline. This CDR3 has 11 amino acids. The trim removed 11 bases at V and 5 bases at J, leaving 4 bases unmatched. The CDR3 region has the DNA TGTGCCGTAAGACAGGGGTATGGCTACACCTTC. Amino acid sequence: CAVRQGYGYTF.

This chain uses TRBV7-2 with TRBJ2-7; either TRBD1 or TRBD2 may supply D (5 bases each). Germline V lookup: CDR1 SGHTA, CDR2 FQGNSA. This CDR3 spans 15 amino acids. V lost 4 bases, J lost 3 bases, and 16 bases lay in between. CDR3 bases: TGTGCCAGCAGCTCGTACACGGGACGGATCTACGAGCAGTACTTC. As protein: CASSSYTGRIYEQYF. Using reference TRBV7-2 and TRBJ2-7 for the parts outside the CDR3, the full variable domain is GAGVSQSPSNKVTEKGKDVELRCDPISGHTALYWYRQSLGQGLEFLIYFQGNSAPDKSGLPSDRFSAERTGGSVSTLTIQRTQQEDSAVYLCASSSYTGRIYEQYFGPGTRLTVT.

CDR3 DNA sequence: TGTGCCAGCAGCTCGGGTATGTCGGAGACCCAGTACTTC. It translates to CASSSGMSETQYF. The genes are TRBV7-6 and TRBJ2-5; D call uncertain. The V and J ends lost 4 bases and 5 bases respectively, with 11 bases between them. The CDR3 spans 13 residues. Germline V gives CDR1 SGHVS, CDR2 FNYEAQ.

In this sample, this clonotype turned up a few times. The rearrangement joins TRBV6-5 to TRBJ1-4; D not resolved. The V gene's germline CDR1 is MNHEY and CDR2 SVGAGI. The V gene lost 2 bases and the J gene lost 0 bases, with 4 bases spanning the gap. The CDR3 totals 14 residues. DNA for the CDR3: TGTGCCAGCAGTTACGTCGCAACTAATGAAAAACTGTTTTTT. Residues: CASSYVATNEKLFF.

The rearrangement uses TRBV15 and TRBJ2-2; TRBD1 might be the D (6 bases). The V and J ends lost 5 bases and 6 bases respectively, with 13 bases between them. The CDR3 totals 14 residues. Germline V gene data show CDR1 as LNHNV and CDR2 as YYDKDF (reference sequence). CDR3 in amino acids: CATSASGVPGELFF. In DNA, the CDR3 is TGTGCCACCAGCGCTTCAGGGGTTCCCGGGGAGCTGTTTTTT.

This chain joins TRBV10-3 and TRBJ2-2; 8 bases map to TRBD2. The germline CDR1 and CDR2 sequences are ENHRY and SYGVKD. V shed 2 bases, J shed 3 bases, and the junction held 11 bases outside the gene matches. The CDR3 has 18 amino acids. CDR3 DNA sequence: TGTGCCATCAGTGAGCCGGGGGGGGAACCCAGGGACACCGGGGAGCTGTTTTTT. This sequence encodes CAISEPGGEPRDTGELFF.

A few counts support this clonotype. The rearrangement joins TRBV24-1 to TRBJ2-3; 12 nucleotides line up with TRBD2. The CDR3 is made up of 17 amino acids. Germline assignment: CDR1 KGHDR and CDR2 SFDVKD. Unmatched junction bases numbered 3, after V lost 3 bases and J lost 0 bases. The chain's CDR3 is CATSDPGLAGSTDTQYF. DNA for the CDR3: TGTGCCACCAGTGATCCCGGACTAGCGGGGAGCACAGATACGCAGTATTTT.

The chain carries TRBV6-2 or TRBV6-3 and TRBJ1-1; 8 nucleotides align to TRBD1. CDR1 and CDR2 from the germline V gene are MNHEY and SVGEGT. The CDR3 runs to 17 residues. V dropped 5 bases and J dropped 1; count of bases not matched to a gene: 12. The CDR3: CASSHRTGTSSNTEAFF. The CDR3 DNA reads TGTGCCAGCAGTCACCGGACAGGGACGAGCTCGAACACTGAAGCTTTCTTT.

J is TRBJ1-5 and V is TRBV12-3 or TRBV12-4; 7 bases map to TRBD1. This CDR3 is 14 amino acids long. The J segment lost 5 bases and the V segment lost 5 bases, leaving 6 bases of the junction unmatched. CDR3: CASSPTGVDQPQHF. The DNA of the CDR3 is TGTGCCAGCAGTCCTACAGGGGTTGATCAGCCCCAGCATTTT.

On this clonotype: The junction departs from germline at one end; a sequencing error may be responsible. The genes are TRBV27 and TRBJ2-3; the D is unclear. The CDR3 extends over 13 amino acids. Germline CDR1 is MNHEY and CDR2 is SMNVEV (reference sequence). The CDR3 sequence: CANSPLDGDTQYF. As DNA, the CDR3 is TGTGCCAACAGTCCCCTGGACGGAGATACGCAGTATTTT.

The chain links TRBV4-2 to TRBJ2-5; 8 nucleotides align to TRBD1. The CDR3 totals 15 residues. Germline assignment: CDR1 LGHNA and CDR2 YNFKEQ. J gave up 2 bases and V 1 base, and 3 bases lay outside the gene matches. In DNA form, the CDR3 reads TGTGCCAGCAGCCAAGGACAGGGGATTCAAGAGACCCAGTACTTC. Protein sequence: CASSQGQGIQETQYF.

This clonotype has ten or more counts. V is TRBV5-4 and J is TRBJ2-7; the D gene is possibly TRBD1 (6 bases). The V and J ends lost 3 bases and 0 bases respectively, with 10 bases between them. CDR1 is SGHNT and CDR2 is YYREEE in the germline V gene (reference sequence). CDR3 length: 14 amino acids. The CDR3 coding sequence is TGTGCCAGCAGCTGGGGACACACCTCCTACGAGCAGTACTTC. Amino acids: CASSWGHTSYEQYF.

The V and J genes are TRBV6-5 and TRBJ1-2, with D maybe TRBD1 (5 bases). Germline values: CDR1 MNHEY, CDR2 SVGAGI. CDR3 length equals 16 residues. V dropped 0 bases and J dropped 5 bases, with 16 bases sitting between them. The CDR3 bases are TGTGCCAGCAGTTACTCGATATCGCAGGGTGCTTATGGCTACACCTTC. As protein: CASSYSISQGAYGYTF.

This clonotype was observed a handful of times. J is TRBJ1-2 and V is TRBV7-6; D might be TRBD1 (5 bases). In germline, CDR1 is SGHVS, CDR2 FNYEAQ. The CDR3 extends over 13 amino acids. Trimming cost V 4 bases and J 2 bases, with 8 bases left between them. DNA for the CDR3: TGTGCCAGCAGCTCCAGGACAAACTATGGCTACACCTTC. It specifies CASSSRTNYGYTF.

The chain's CDR3 is CATSRAFGLGETQYF. The CDR3, as DNA: TGTGCCACCAGCAGAGCCTTTGGCCTCGGGGAGACCCAGTACTTC. The V gene is TRBV15, the J gene TRBJ2-5, with D uncertain. Deletions cut 1 base from V and 5 bases from J, with 14 bases between. The CDR3 loop spans 15 amino acids. Germline CDR1 reads LNHNV; CDR2 reads YYDKDF (reference sequence).

The chain employs TRBV3-1 and TRBJ2-2, with D possibly matching TRBD2 (5 bases). Germline CDR1 is LGHDT and CDR2 is YNNKEL (reference sequence). The CDR3 is made up of 13 amino acids. The V gene lost 1 base and the J gene lost 5 bases, with 5 bases spanning the gap. CDR3 DNA sequence: TGTGCCAGCAGCCAAGGGGAGACCGGGGAGCTGTTTTTT. This sequence encodes CASSQGETGELFF. The full variable domain, in which reference TRBV3-1 and TRBJ2-2 provide the parts outside the CDR3, is DTAVSQTPKYLVTQMGNDKSIKCEQNLGHDTMYWYKQDSKKFLKIMFSYNNKELIINETVPNRFSPKSPDKAHLNLHINSLELGDSAVYFCASSQGETGELFFGEGSRLTVL.

This chain joins TRBV29-1 and TRBJ2-6; the match to TRBD1 covers 7 bases. Germline V gene data show CDR1 as SQVTM and CDR2 as ANQGSEA. CDR3 length: 16 amino acids. The junction had 11 bases not matched to a gene; V was cut back by 8 bases and J by 1 base. The CDR3 bases are TGCAGCACAGCAGGGGGACCTGGTTCTGGGGCCAACGTCCTGACTTTC. This gives the protein CSTAGGPGSGANVLTF.

This clonotype was detected many times. The chain couples TRBV6-6 to TRBJ1-1; no firm D call. The CDR3 runs to 15 residues. Germline CDR1 is MNHNY and CDR2 is SVGAGI (reference sequence). V was clipped by 0 bases and J by 1 base, with 9 bases between them. The CDR3 protein is CASSYSGSGNTEAFF. The CDR3 DNA reads TGTGCCAGCAGTTACTCCGGTAGCGGGAACACTGAAGCTTTCTTT.

The chain employs TRBV12-5 and TRBJ1-2, with D possibly being TRBD1 (5 bases). V lost 4 bases, J lost 4 bases, and 16 bases lay in between. Germline V gene lookup returns CDR1 LGHNT and CDR2 FRNRAP. The CDR3 length is 15 residues. The CDR3 loop is CASGWPRGAGYGYTF. As DNA, the CDR3 is TGTGCTAGTGGTTGGCCGAGGGGCGCCGGCTATGGCTACACCTTC.

V gene TRBV2 combines with J gene TRBJ2-3; maybe TRBD2 (5 bases). The V gene's germline CDR1 is SNHLY and CDR2 FYNNEI. V gave up 8 bases and J gave up 2 bases, with 26 bases separating them. The CDR3 is made up of 18 amino acids. Written as DNA, the CDR3 is TGTGCCAGCTACTCTCCGGACGTAACTAGTCTGTTCACAGATACGCAGTATTTT. Translated, it gives CASYSPDVTSLFTDTQYF.

The rearrangement joins TRBV27 to TRBJ2-5; D is ambiguous. V lost 3 bases, J lost 0 bases, and 5 bases lay in between. The CDR3 is made up of 13 amino acids. Germline-derived CDR1 and CDR2 are MNHEY and SMNVEV (reference sequence). CDR3 nucleotides: TGTGCCAGCAGTTTGCTCAACCAAGAGACCCAGTACTTC. Translating it yields CASSLLNQETQYF.

This clonotype was seen only a few times. The chain joins TRBV12-3 or TRBV12-4 to TRBJ1-1; a weak D match, TRBD1 (5 bases). CDR3 length equals 14 residues. Trimming cost V 4 bases and J 4 bases, with 13 bases left between them. CDR3 bases: TGTGCCAGCAGTTACCAGGGAGGGGCCACTGAAGCTTTCTTT. This encodes CASSYQGGATEAFF.

The J gene is TRBJ2-3, the V gene TRBV4-1; 14 bases agree with TRBD2. Trimming took 0 bases from V and 7 from J; bases not matched to a gene: 18. The length of the CDR3 is 21 residues. Germline loops: CDR1 MGHRA, CDR2 YSYEKL. The CDR3 loop is CASSQEIRTSGGPLPVNTQYF. The CDR3 DNA reads TGCGCCAGCAGCCAAGAAATACGGACTAGCGGGGGGCCGCTCCCTGTTAATACGCAGTATTTT.

This clonotype was detected ten times or more. This rearrangement joins TRBV7-6 to TRBJ1-3; tentatively, D is TRBD1 (6 bases). CDR1 is SGHVS and CDR2 is FNYEAQ in the germline V gene. The CDR3 covers 15 residues. Trimming removed 3 bases at V and 4 bases at J, with 13 bases between. CDR3 DNA sequence: TGTGCCAGCAGCTTGCTAACAGGGACCGGAAACACCATATATTTT. Amino acid sequence: CASSLLTGTGNTIYF.

The table lists this clonotype with a few counts. V is TRBV6-6 and J is TRBJ2-7, with TRBD1 matching 7 bases. The CDR3 is made up of 16 amino acids. The junction had 11 bases not matched to a gene; V was cut back by 6 bases and J by 0 bases. Germline CDR1 MNHNY, CDR2 SVGAGI (reference sequence). The CDR3 DNA follows: TGTGCCAGCAGGATCACTGACAGGGACCTCTCCTACGAGCAGTACTTC. It specifies CASRITDRDLSYEQYF.